These 28 T cell receptor beta chains came from one sample sequenced in a study of CD8+CD57+ T cells in acquired aplastic anemia. It was genomic DNA that served as the template for profiling TCR beta VDJ and CDR3. TCRdb re-called the reads through MiXCR, storing one row per CDR3 protein. The sample includes some 410,000 distinct CDR3 sequences, about two thirds of them seen just once. The sample taken for sequencing was sorted CD4+, CD8+, or CD8+CD57+ T cells (not recorded which) from PBMCs. The receptors come from a human donor in good health, serving as a control.

Of note for this clonotype: A read error is likely, as this CDR3 ends without the conserved phenylalanine or tryptophan. No DNA is shown, since the ends of the CDR3 on it are uncertain; the CDR3 is the one TCRdb lists. The J gene is TRBJ2-7, the V gene TRBV7-9; TRBD2, the D gene given by the table, was not confirmed from the DNA. Germline V lookup: CDR1 SEHNR, CDR2 FQNEAQ (reference sequence). Termini included, the CDR3 measures 13 amino acids. The CDR3 spells CASSTGLPRRPST.

Details on this clonotype: The junction departs from the called germline gene at one end, perhaps through a read error. CDR3 DNA sequence: TGTGCCAGCAGCAGAGAGGTAACAGCTAAGCAGCATTTT. It is translated as CASSREVTAKQHF. The V and J genes are TRBV15 and TRBJ2-1, with D hard to call. Judging by the DNA end, TRBJ1-5 fits better; the J call may be wrong. CDR1 and CDR2 from the germline V gene are LNHNV and YYDKDF (reference sequence). The CDR3 spans 13 residues.

V is TRBV7-2 and J is TRBJ1-6; 8 bases are shared with TRBD1. With 6 bases clipped from V and 6 bases from J, the junction kept 4 bases outside the gene matches. The CDR3 runs 14 residues. Looked up from germline, CDR1 is SGHTA and CDR2 is FQGNSA. This chain's CDR3 is CASSGQGTNSPLHF. In DNA form, the CDR3 reads TGTGCCAGCAGTGGACAGGGTACTAATTCACCCCTCCACTTT.

This clonotype was counted at least ten times. The rearrangement uses TRBV9 and TRBJ1-2; D gene unclear. Deletions cut 4 bases from V and 8 bases from J, with 27 bases between. Germline V CDR1 and CDR2: SGDLS, YYNGEE. CDR3 length equals 17 residues. CDR3 region: CASSPRRTLTNNEGYTF. The CDR3 bases are TGTGCCAGCAGCCCGAGACGGACTTTGACTAATAATGAGGGCTACACCTTC.

As regards this clonotype: It is likely a read error, because the conserved phenylalanine at the end of the CDR3 is missing. It is unclear where the CDR3 begins or ends on the DNA, so no DNA is shown, and the CDR3 is as TCRdb lists it. This sequence joins TRBV7-2 and TRBJ1-2. The CDR3 is 13 residues long, ends included. Germline V lookup: CDR1 SGHTA, CDR2 FQGNSA. CDR3 region: CASSQYQTQYFGP.

A word on this clonotype: This may come from a read error, since a much larger clone is one base off. The chain joins TRBV27 to TRBJ2-7; D gene unclear. Germline values: CDR1 MNHEY, CDR2 SMNVEV (reference sequence). The CDR3 has 12 amino acids. V gave up 10 bases and J gave up 2 bases, with 12 bases separating them. CDR3 nucleotides: TGTGCCAACCCCACGGGCACCTACGAGCAGTACTTC. Translated, it gives CANPTGTYEQYF.

In its sample, this clonotype was seen once. At one boundary the junction diverges from the germline segment, which might be a read error. V usage is TRBV12-3 or TRBV12-4 and J usage is TRBJ2-7; 9 nucleotides align to TRBD1. The CDR3 is 13 residues long. The CDR3 sequence is CAISFPGQGEQYF. CDR3 sequence (DNA): TGTGCCATCAGTTTCCCGGGACAGGGTGAGCAGTACTTC.

The chain combines TRBV20-1 with TRBJ1-1; D unclear. The V and J ends lost 6 bases and 8 bases respectively, with 16 bases between them. Germline CDR1 DFQATT, CDR2 SNEGSKA (reference sequence). The CDR3 consists of 12 residues. CDR3: CSAYAQALEAFF. Here the CDR3 DNA reads TGCAGTGCCTACGCCCAAGCGCTGGAAGCTTTCTTT.

A few counts support this clonotype. Given a much more abundant clone one base away, this may be a read error. This chain joins TRBV14 and TRBJ2-3; D is tentatively TRBD1 or TRBD2 (6 bases each). Trimming left V 1 base short and J 2 bases short, with 10 bases between. Germline loops: CDR1 SGHDN, CDR2 FVKESK. The CDR3 spans 15 residues. CDR3 protein: CASSQGGGHTDTQYF. In DNA, the CDR3 is TGTGCCAGCAGCCAAGGAGGGGGGCACACAGATACGCAGTATTTT.

V is TRBV13 and J is TRBJ2-7; perhaps TRBD2 as D (7 bases). The V end was cut by 5 bases, the J end by 3 bases, with 17 bases between. This CDR3 comprises 15 residues. Germline CDR1 and CDR2: PRHDT and FYEKMQ (reference sequence). The CDR3 is CASSRGGASYYEQYF. The CDR3 DNA follows: TGTGCCAGCAGCCGCGGGGGCGCAAGCTACTACGAGCAGTACTTC.

This clonotype has only one observation. A read error is likely, as this CDR3 ends without the conserved phenylalanine or tryptophan. The limits of the CDR3 on the DNA are not certain, so only TCRdb's listed CDR3 is given. The chain employs TRBV7-2 and TRBJ2-3; the DNA was not used to check the table's D call, TRBD2. Including both end residues, the CDR3 is 12 amino acids long. Germline lookup yields CDR1 SGHTA and CDR2 FQGNSA. This CDR3 reads CASSFPAAREGC.

This CDR3 reads CASSLDHPGGLYV. The CDR3 nucleotides are TGTGCCAGCAGCCTCGACCATCCCGGGGGGCTGTACGTC. This chain connects TRBV14 to TRBJ2-7; D possibly corresponds to TRBD2 (7 bases). The germline V gene has CDR1 SGHDN and CDR2 FVKESK. V was shortened by 4 bases and J by 12 bases, with 19 bases between the two germline ends. The CDR3 has 13 residues.

This chain uses TRBV7-3 with TRBJ1-3; 7 nucleotides align to TRBD1. Germline loops: CDR1 SGHTA, CDR2 FQGTGA. The CDR3 totals 14 residues. The trim removed 6 bases at V and 13 bases at J, leaving 15 bases unmatched. DNA of the CDR3: TGTGCCAGCAGTACAGGGGAGACTGGAAACGGTATATATTTT. Protein product: CASSTGETGNGIYF. Full variable domain (rest looked up from reference TRBV7-3 and TRBJ1-3): GAGVSQTPSNKVTEKGKYVELRCDPISGHTALYWYRQSLGQGPEFLIYFQGTGAADDSGLPNDRFFAVRPEGSVSTLKIQRTERGDSAVYLCASSTGETGNGIYFGEGSWLTVV.

This clonotype was seen repeatedly, ten times or more. The CDR3 loop is CASRKATGHISNQPQHF. In nucleotides, the CDR3 is TGTGCCAGTAGAAAGGCTACGGGACATATTAGCAATCAGCCCCAGCATTTT. The chain links TRBV19 to TRBJ1-5; tentatively, D is TRBD1 (6 bases). V lost 6 bases and J lost 0, with 18 bases in between. Germline lookup yields CDR1 LNHDA and CDR2 SQIVND (reference sequence). The CDR3 is 17 residues long.

The rearrangement uses TRBV15 and TRBJ2-6; D tentatively reads TRBD1 or TRBD2 (6 bases each). The length of the CDR3 is 17 residues. Germline V lookup: CDR1 LNHNV, CDR2 YYDKDF (reference sequence). Trimming pared 0 bases from V and 3 bases from J, leaving 12 bases between. Here the CDR3 reads CATSRDTGAGGANVLTF. As DNA, the CDR3 is TGTGCCACCAGCAGAGATACGGGGGCCGGTGGGGCCAACGTCCTGACTTTC.

The V call is TRBV20-1, the J call TRBJ2-7; a weak D match, TRBD2 (6 bases). CDR1 is DFQATT, CDR2 SNEGSKA, per germline (reference sequence). V was trimmed by 1 base and J by 5 bases, leaving 15 bases between them. The CDR3 is 14 residues long. Here the CDR3 DNA reads TGCAGTGCTAGAGCGGGGGTATGGTCCAACGAGCAGTACTTC. Its protein product is CSARAGVWSNEQYF.

For this clonotype: At one end the junction does not follow the germline gene, possibly because of a read error. The J gene is TRBJ2-7, the V gene TRBV9, with D tentatively TRBD1 (6 bases). Germline V lookup: CDR1 SGDLS, CDR2 YYNGEE. The CDR3 covers 16 residues. The CDR3 DNA reads as TGTGCCAGCAGCGGAGGGACCCCAGGGGACGGCTACCAGCAGTACTTC. Protein product: CASSGGTPGDGYQQYF. Full variable domain (remainder filled in from reference TRBV9 and TRBJ2-7): DSGVTQTPKHLITATGQRVTLRCSPRSGDLSVYWYQQSLDQGLQFLIQYYNGEERAKGNILERFSAQQFPDLHSELNLSSLELGDSALYFCASSGGTPGDGYQQYFGPGTRLTVT.

This clonotype has just a few counts. It may be a read error: a sequence one base away is much more abundant. This rearrangement joins TRBV20-1 to TRBJ2-3; 9 nucleotides match TRBD2. CDR3 size: 14 residues. The germline gives CDR1 DFQATT, CDR2 SNEGSKA (reference sequence). V lost 7 bases to trimming and J lost 2 bases; unmatched junction nucleotides: 7. The CDR3 DNA reads as TGCAGTGGTTGGTCTAGCGGGGCCACAGATACGCAGTATTTT. It codes for CSGWSSGATDTQYF.

The rearrangement joins TRBV29-1 to TRBJ2-5, with no clear D. Germline V gene sequence: CDR1 SQVTM, CDR2 ANQGSEA. This CDR3 spans 14 amino acids. V dropped 7 bases and J dropped 5 bases, with 20 bases sitting between them. The CDR3 sequence is CSGGRVGKEETQYF. CDR3 in DNA: TGCAGCGGAGGCCGGGTTGGGAAGGAGGAGACCCAGTACTTC.

The table lists this clonotype with a few counts. This chain connects TRBV2 to TRBJ1-5; D uncertain. Germline lookup yields CDR1 SNHLY and CDR2 FYNNEI. V dropped 6 bases and J dropped 10 bases, with 13 bases sitting between them. The CDR3 is 12 residues long. DNA for the CDR3: TGTGCCAGCAGGGGATACACGGGTCCCCAGCATTTT. Translated: CASRGYTGPQHF.

This clonotype was seen many times. The chain has TRBV5-1 and TRBJ1-1; TRBD1 aligns across 9 bases. CDR1 SGHRS and CDR2 YFSETQ come from the germline V gene. There are 15 residues in the CDR3. V gave up 6 bases and J gave up 1 base; unmatched junction bases: 7. CDR3 loop: CASNVGDRANTEAFF. The DNA for the CDR3 is TGCGCCAGCAATGTTGGGGACAGGGCGAACACTGAAGCTTTCTTT. The whole variable domain, remainder taken from reference TRBV5-1 and TRBJ1-1, is KAGVTQTPRYLIKTRGQQVTLSCSPISGHRSVSWYQQTPGQGLQFLFEYFSETQRNKGNFPGRFSGRQFSNSRSEMNVSTLELGDSALYLCASNVGDRANTEAFFGQGTRLTVV.

This clonotype was recorded at least ten times. The V and J genes are TRBV5-8 and TRBJ2-5; D perhaps matches TRBD1 (7 bases). The CDR3 length is 14 residues. CDR1 SGHTS and CDR2 YDEGEE come from the germline V gene. With 4 bases removed from V and 5 bases from J, the gap between germline ends came to 15 bases. The CDR3 here is CASSRGTASETQYF. The CDR3 DNA follows: TGTGCCAGCAGCCGCGGGACAGCCTCGGAGACCCAGTACTTC. The full variable domain, with the rest looked up from reference TRBV5-8 and TRBJ2-5, is EAGVTQSPTHLIKTRGQQATLRCSPISGHTSVYWYQQALGLGLQFLLWYDEGEERNRGNFPPRFSGRQFPNYSSELNVNALELEDSALYLCASSRGTASETQYFGPGTRLLVL.

The chain uses TRBV4-2 and TRBJ2-7; 10 nucleotides align to TRBD2. V shed 10 bases and J 2 bases; nucleotides not matched to a gene: 11. Germline lookup yields CDR1 LGHNA and CDR2 YNFKEQ. The CDR3 has 15 residues. The CDR3 region has the DNA TGTGCCAAGATTACGAGGACTAGCGGACCCTACGAGCAGTACTTC. This encodes CAKITRTSGPYEQYF.

Remarks on this clonotype: The junction does not match germline at one end; this may be a read error. The V gene is TRBV7-2, the J gene TRBJ2-5, with TRBD1 as a possible D gene (6 bases). This CDR3 comprises 14 residues. The germline gives CDR1 SGHTA, CDR2 FQGNSA. The CDR3 nucleotides read TGTGCCAGCAGCTTGACAGGCGGTGGGGAATCACCCCTCTTC. Translation: CASSLTGGGESPLF.

The gene calls are TRBV6-2 or TRBV6-3 and TRBJ1-1; D possibly corresponds to TRBD1 (6 bases). There are 12 residues in the CDR3. The germline V gene has CDR1 MNHEY and CDR2 SVGEGT. V lost 5 bases and J lost 4, with 8 bases in between. As DNA, the CDR3 is TGTGCCAGCAGTCAGGGGATCACTGAAGCTTTCTTT. Translated: CASSQGITEAFF.

V usage is TRBV20-1 and J usage is TRBJ1-3; tentative D call: TRBD1 (6 bases). The CDR3 contains 13 residues. The V end was cut by 4 bases, the J end by 11 bases, with 18 bases between. Germline V CDR1 and CDR2: DFQATT, SNEGSKA (reference sequence). CDR3 coding DNA: TGCAGTGCTACAACGGCCAGGGGTGATTCCATATATTTT. Translated, it gives CSATTARGDSIYF.

V and J are TRBV20-1 and TRBJ1-2; a weak D match, TRBD1 (6 bases). The V and J ends lost 3 bases and 12 bases respectively, with 17 bases between them. Per the germline V gene, CDR1 is DFQATT and CDR2 is SNEGSKA (reference sequence). This CDR3 is 12 amino acids long. The CDR3 is CSARNTGLENTF. CDR3 nucleotides: TGCAGTGCTAGGAACACAGGGCTAGAAAACACCTTC.

This clonotype appeared a single time. CDR3 bases: TGCAGTGCTAGCGGGACAGGGGTAGCCGTAGCTGGCTACACCTTC. This translates into CSASGTGVAVAGYTF. The V gene is TRBV20-1, the J gene TRBJ1-2; 10 nucleotides match TRBD1. The V and J ends lost 3 bases and 7 bases, in that order; junction bases with no gene match: 11. CDR3 length equals 15 residues. Germline assignment: CDR1 DFQATT and CDR2 SNEGSKA (reference sequence).